This paragraph covers one T cell receptor beta chain sequence. The antigen is unknown. This nonspecific control used anti-CD3/anti-CD28 bead stimulation of CD4+ T cells. Sorting of responding CD4+ T cells relied on upregulated CD40 ligand together with CD69. Stimulated PBMCs had first been depleted of CD8+ T cells. The libraries were made with immunoSEQ version 4 in survey mode. Genomic DNA was diluted to about 9.4 ng/uL, up to 1 ug per sample. The assay was immunoSEQ multiplex PCR, and TCRdb's table has in-frame clones only and misses some. The sample records about 45,000 clones, roughly 90% being singletons. The CDR3 sequence is 14 residues long. The V and J ends lost 4 bases and 14 bases respectively, with 18 bases between them. The V gene's germline CDR1 is SGHTA and CDR2 FQGNSA. The data belong to a study of persistence of HIV-infected CD4 T cells. Study-wide results and limits: CMV- and Gag-responding cells had lower TCRbeta richness than CD3/CD28-responding cells.

This sample comprised CD4+ T cells sorted from PBMCs after 18-hour stimulation, obtained from a patient who received antiretroviral therapy. The receptor's source is an adult woman with HIV who was CMV-seropositive. The chain links TRBV7-2 to TRBJ1-6, with D uncertain. CDR3 sequence reads: CASSSTRQAKALHF. CDR3 nucleotides: TGTGCCAGCAGCTCGACTCGCCAGGCGAAAGCCCTCCACTTT.